Listed here are 21 T cell receptor beta chains from one sample, sequenced in a study of T-cell reconstitution after alpha-beta-depleted transplantation in children. Library preparation (for TCRbeta) was performed with unique molecular identifiers. Each CDR3 protein gets one entry after TCRdb re-called the PCR reads with MiXCR. The sample yields about 610,000 distinct CDR3 sequences, roughly a tenth seen once. The sequencing used PBMCs from the stem cell graft donor, collected from the stem cell graft. The receptors stem from a human donor who donated a stem cell graft to a child with acute myeloid leukemia.

The CDR3 bases are TGTGCCTGGAGTGTACACCGCACAAGCTCTGGAAACACCATATATTTT. This encodes CAWSVHRTSSGNTIYF. This chain uses TRBV30 with TRBJ1-3; D uncertain. The CDR3 totals 16 residues. Trimming cost V 0 bases and J 0 bases, with 12 bases left between them. Per the germline V gene, CDR1 is GTSNPN and CDR2 is SVGIG (reference sequence).

This clonotype was seen once. The chain combines TRBV11-3 with TRBJ1-3; a possible D gene is TRBD1 (6 bases). The CDR3 covers 14 residues. Deletions cut 5 bases from V and 2 bases from J, with 10 bases between. The germline V gene has CDR1 SGHNT and CDR2 YENEEA. The CDR3, as DNA: TGTGCCAGCAGCCTCGACAGGACTGGAAACACCATATATTTT. As protein: CASSLDRTGNTIYF.

This sequence joins TRBV4-3 and TRBJ2-3; D uncertain. CDR3 length equals 15 residues. Germline loops: CDR1 LGHNA, CDR2 YSLEER. V was pared by 1 base and J by 1 base, with 9 bases between. The CDR3 spells CASSQGIQRTDTQYF. Here the CDR3 DNA reads TGCGCCAGCAGCCAAGGGATCCAGCGCACAGATACGCAGTATTTT.

In this sample, this clonotype turned up many times. The chain links TRBV28 to TRBJ2-2, with 14 bases aligning to TRBD2. V lost 6 bases to trimming and J lost 3 bases; unmatched junction nucleotides: 6. Germline CDR1 reads MDHEN; CDR2 reads SYDVKM. The CDR3 length is 17 residues. CDR3 coding DNA: TGTGCCAGCAGGGGGACTAGCGGGGGATTTGACACCGGGGAGCTGTTTTTT. It translates to CASRGTSGGFDTGELFF.

For the CDR3, the DNA is TGTGCCAGCAGCTCAAACCCCCGGTCAGAGACCCAGTACTTC. Translating it yields CASSSNPRSETQYF. The rearrangement joins TRBV7-3 to TRBJ2-5; D remains unclear. The CDR3 covers 14 residues. CDR1 is SGHTA and CDR2 is FQGTGA in the germline V gene. Trimming took off 4 bases at V and 4 bases at J, with 13 bases between the two ends.

The chain recombines TRBV30 with TRBJ2-5, with TRBD1 matching 7 bases. This CDR3 has 14 amino acids. Germline values: CDR1 GTSNPN, CDR2 SVGIG (reference sequence). With V trimmed by 2 bases and J by 0 bases, 3 bases remained unmatched. For the CDR3, the DNA is TGTGCCTGGAGTACCGACAGGGACCAAGAGACCCAGTACTTC. Amino acids: CAWSTDRDQETQYF.

The chain uses TRBV20-1 and TRBJ2-7; D is possibly TRBD1 (5 bases). CDR3 length equals 15 residues. Deletions cut 0 bases from V and 1 base from J, with 13 bases between. The germline CDR1 and CDR2 sequences are DFQATT and SNEGSKA (reference sequence). For the CDR3, the DNA is TGCAGTGCTAGAGATTCATCAGGGCCATCCTACGAGCAGTACTTC. Translation: CSARDSSGPSYEQYF.

In this sample, this clonotype turned up a few times. This chain uses TRBV5-1 with TRBJ2-7; TRBD2 matches at 9 bases. The CDR3 length is 15 residues. Trimming at V came to 4 bases and at J to 6 bases, leaving 11 bases not matched to a gene. From germline, CDR1 is SGHRS and CDR2 YFSETQ. This CDR3 reads CASSRDSGRLGEQYF. The CDR3 DNA reads as TGCGCCAGCAGCAGAGATAGCGGGAGACTCGGCGAGCAGTACTTC.

This clonotype was counted ten times or more. A junction boundary mismatches the germline segment, possibly from a read error. V is TRBV7-7 and J is TRBJ2-5, with 7 nucleotides matching TRBD2. The CDR3 contains 15 residues. CDR1 is SSHAT and CDR2 is FNYEAQ in the germline V gene (reference sequence). CDR3 amino acids: CASSLGPSGKETQYF. CDR3 in DNA: TGTGCTAGCAGCTTGGGGCCTAGCGGCAAAGAGACCCAGTACTTC.

The rearrangement uses TRBV24-1 and TRBJ2-3; D gene ambiguous. V lost 5 bases and J 5 bases, leaving 16 bases between the germline ends. Germline CDR1 and CDR2: KGHDR and SFDVKD. The CDR3 is 15 residues long. CDR3 region: CATSGSVKAQDTQYF. DNA for the CDR3: TGTGCCACCAGTGGTTCCGTAAAGGCCCAAGATACGCAGTATTTT.

This clonotype was found many times. The chain recombines TRBV29-1 with TRBJ2-3; TRBD1 matches at 9 bases. V lost 7 bases and J lost 6; bases outside the gene matches: 5. Per germline, CDR1 SQVTM and CDR2 ANQGSEA. There are 12 residues in the CDR3. The CDR3 loop is CSGGTGHDTQYF. The DNA for the CDR3 is TGCAGCGGGGGGACAGGGCATGATACGCAGTATTTT.

Only a few counts were recorded for this clonotype. CDR3 in amino acids: CSIHEGWANYGYTF. CDR3 coding DNA: TGCAGCATCCACGAAGGGTGGGCTAACTATGGCTACACCTTC. This chain connects TRBV29-1 to TRBJ1-2; D is unclear. Germline V gives CDR1 SQVTM, CDR2 ANQGSEA. Trimming shortened V by 8 bases and J by 0 bases, and 16 bases separated the two germline ends. CDR3 length: 14 residues.

Here the CDR3 DNA reads TGTGCCAGCAGCTACTCCCTTTTGGCGGGAGGGCCAATCGATGAGCAGTTCTTC. The encoded protein is CASSYSLLAGGPIDEQFF. The J gene is TRBJ2-1, the V gene TRBV7-9; TRBD2 aligns across 9 bases. The CDR3 is 18 residues long. J was trimmed by 8 bases and V by 4 bases; bases with no gene match: 18. CDR1 and CDR2 from the germline V gene are SEHNR and FQNEAQ (reference sequence).

CDR3 sequence: CASSHNFGEQFF. The CDR3 nucleotides read TGTGCCAGCAGCCATAACTTCGGTGAGCAGTTCTTC. V and J are TRBV3-1 and TRBJ2-1; D gene ambiguous. The germline V and J ends were trimmed by 3 bases and 9 bases, with 9 bases remaining between them. Germline loops: CDR1 LGHDT, CDR2 YNNKEL (reference sequence). The CDR3 is 12 amino acids.

This clonotype has more than one count but fewer than ten. This sequence joins TRBV20-1 and TRBJ2-1; 9 bases line up with TRBD1. Germline V CDR1 and CDR2: DFQATT, SNEGSKA (reference sequence). This CDR3 has 14 amino acids. Losses at the gene ends were 3 bases for V and 8 bases for J; bases not matched to a gene: 8. The CDR3 loop reads CSARGDRALDEQFF. The CDR3 coding sequence is TGCAGTGCTAGGGGGGACAGGGCCCTCGATGAGCAGTTCTTC.

This chain links TRBV7-3 with TRBJ2-7; TRBD2 matches 10 bases. From germline, CDR1 is SGHTA and CDR2 FQGTGA. The CDR3 contains 15 residues. The junction had 8 bases not matched to a gene; V was cut back by 5 bases and J by 4 bases. The CDR3 nucleotides read TGTGCCAGCAGCCCTAGCGGGAGCTCCCCGTACGAGCAGTACTTC. Amino acid sequence: CASSPSGSSPYEQYF.

This clonotype has just a few counts. The rearrangement uses TRBV5-6 and TRBJ2-5, with D perhaps matching TRBD1 (6 bases). Germline V gives CDR1 SGHDT, CDR2 YYEEEE. V lost 4 bases, J lost 0 bases, and 13 bases lay in between. The CDR3 length is 15 residues. For the CDR3, the DNA is TGTGCCAGCAGCGCCGGGACATTTTACCAAGAGACCCAGTACTTC. Protein product: CASSAGTFYQETQYF.

The rearrangement uses TRBV6-5 and TRBJ2-7; 14 nucleotides agree with TRBD2. The CDR3 has 15 amino acids. Germline loops: CDR1 MNHEY, CDR2 SVGAGI. The ends lost 2 bases at V and 4 bases at J; junction bases unmatched: 1. The CDR3: CASSYRTSGRYEQYF. The CDR3 DNA is TGTGCCAGCAGTTACAGGACTAGCGGGAGGTACGAGCAGTACTTC.

This clonotype was observed a handful of times. This chain connects TRBV7-2 to TRBJ1-1; weak D call: TRBD1 (5 bases). This CDR3 comprises 15 residues. Per the germline V gene, CDR1 is SGHTA and CDR2 is FQGNSA. Trimming removed 2 bases at V and 6 bases at J, with 16 bases between. CDR3: CASSLIGGGGAEAFF. Here the CDR3 DNA reads TGTGCCAGCAGCTTAATTGGGGGTGGGGGGGCTGAAGCTTTCTTT.

The CDR3 DNA is TGTGCCAGCAGCTTGAAATCTCTAGCGGGAGACGTGAACAATGAGCAGTTCTTC. It specifies CASSLKSLAGDVNNEQFF. This chain uses TRBV11-2 with TRBJ2-1; the match to TRBD2 covers 10 bases. Germline V lookup: CDR1 SGHAT, CDR2 FQNNGV. Losses at the gene ends were 3 bases for V and 5 bases for J; bases not matched to a gene: 13. The CDR3 length is 18 residues.

V and J are TRBV13 and TRBJ2-7, with TRBD2 matching 7 bases. This CDR3 contains 14 residues. V dropped 5 bases and J dropped 3; count of bases not matched to a gene: 7. Per germline, CDR1 PRHDT and CDR2 FYEKMQ (reference sequence). The chain's CDR3 is CASSPGTNLYEQYF. The CDR3 DNA is TGTGCCAGCAGCCCCGGGACTAACCTCTACGAGCAGTACTTC.